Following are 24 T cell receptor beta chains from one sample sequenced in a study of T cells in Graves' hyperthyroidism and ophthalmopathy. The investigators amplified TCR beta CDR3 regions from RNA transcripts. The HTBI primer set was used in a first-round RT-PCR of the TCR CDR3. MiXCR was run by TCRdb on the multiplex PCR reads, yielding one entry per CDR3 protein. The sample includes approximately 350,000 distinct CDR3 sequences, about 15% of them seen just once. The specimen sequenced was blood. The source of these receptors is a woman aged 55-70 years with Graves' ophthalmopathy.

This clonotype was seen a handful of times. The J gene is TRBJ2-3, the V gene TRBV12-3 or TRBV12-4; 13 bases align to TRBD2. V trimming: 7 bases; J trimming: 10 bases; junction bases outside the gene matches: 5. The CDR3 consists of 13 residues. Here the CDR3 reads CASMLGLAGSQYF. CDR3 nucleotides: TGTGCCAGCATGCTGGGACTAGCGGGATCGCAGTATTTT.

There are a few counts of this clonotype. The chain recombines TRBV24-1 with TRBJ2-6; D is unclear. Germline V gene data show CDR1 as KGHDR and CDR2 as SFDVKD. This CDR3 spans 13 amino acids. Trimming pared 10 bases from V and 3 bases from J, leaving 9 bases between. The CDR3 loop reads CATGEVGANVLTF. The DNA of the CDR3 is TGTGCCACTGGGGAAGTTGGGGCCAACGTCCTGACTTTC.

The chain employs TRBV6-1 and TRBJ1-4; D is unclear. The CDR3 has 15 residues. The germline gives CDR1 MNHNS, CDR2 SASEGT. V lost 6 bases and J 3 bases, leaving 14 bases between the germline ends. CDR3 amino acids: CASSRLVRANEKLFF. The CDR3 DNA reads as TGTGCCAGCAGCCGACTCGTCCGAGCTAATGAAAAACTGTTTTTT.

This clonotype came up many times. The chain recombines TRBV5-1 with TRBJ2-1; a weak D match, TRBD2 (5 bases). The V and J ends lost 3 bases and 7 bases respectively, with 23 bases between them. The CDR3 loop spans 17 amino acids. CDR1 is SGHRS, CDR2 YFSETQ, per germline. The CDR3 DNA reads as TGCGCCAGCAGCTCCGGACGGTCCCTCACTAGAGAGAATGAGCAGTTCTTC. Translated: CASSSGRSLTRENEQFF.

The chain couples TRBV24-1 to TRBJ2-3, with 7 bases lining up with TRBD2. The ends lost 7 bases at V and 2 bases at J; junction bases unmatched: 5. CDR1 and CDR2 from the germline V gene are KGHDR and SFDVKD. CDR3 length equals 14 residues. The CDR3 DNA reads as TGTGCCACCAGATCTAGCGGCTACACAGATACGCAGTATTTT. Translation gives CATRSSGYTDTQYF.

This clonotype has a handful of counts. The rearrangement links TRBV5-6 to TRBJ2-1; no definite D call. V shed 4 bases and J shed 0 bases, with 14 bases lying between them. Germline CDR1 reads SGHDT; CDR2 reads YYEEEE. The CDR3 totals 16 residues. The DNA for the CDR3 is TGTGCCAGCAGCCCCGGACCGCTAAGCTCCTACAATGAGCAGTTCTTC. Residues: CASSPGPLSSYNEQFF. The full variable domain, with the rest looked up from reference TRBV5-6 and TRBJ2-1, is DAGVTQSPTHLIKTRGQQVTLRCSPKSGHDTVSWYQQALGQGPQFIFQYYEEEERQRGNFPDRFSGHQFPNYSSELNVNALLLGDSALYLCASSPGPLSSYNEQFFGPGTRLTVL.

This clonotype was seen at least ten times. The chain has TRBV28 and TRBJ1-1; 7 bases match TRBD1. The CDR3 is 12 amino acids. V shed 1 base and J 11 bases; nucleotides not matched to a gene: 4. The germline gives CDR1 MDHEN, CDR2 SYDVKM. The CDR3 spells CASSLSTGTAFF. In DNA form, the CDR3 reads TGTGCCAGCAGTTTATCGACAGGGACGGCTTTCTTT. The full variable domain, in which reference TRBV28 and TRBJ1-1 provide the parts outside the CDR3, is DVKVTQSSRYLVKRTGEKVFLECVQDMDHENMFWYRQDPGLGLRLIYFSYDVKMKEKGDIPEGYSVSREKKERFSLILESASTNQTSMYLCASSLSTGTAFFGQGTRLTVV.

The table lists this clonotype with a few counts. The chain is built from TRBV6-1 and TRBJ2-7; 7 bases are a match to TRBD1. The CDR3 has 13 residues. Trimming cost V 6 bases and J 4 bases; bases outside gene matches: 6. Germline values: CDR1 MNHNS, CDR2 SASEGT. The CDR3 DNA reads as TGTGCCAGCAGCCGGACAGGATTATACGAGCAGTACTTC. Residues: CASSRTGLYEQYF.

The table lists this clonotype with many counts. DNA for the CDR3: TGTGCCAGCAGTTTCGGCGGGAGGAGCACAGATACGCAGTATTTT. Protein: CASSFGGRSTDTQYF. The V gene is TRBV12-3 or TRBV12-4, the J gene TRBJ2-3, with 8 bases lining up with TRBD2. The CDR3 length is 15 residues. The J segment lost 0 bases and the V segment lost 3 bases, leaving 2 bases of the junction unmatched.

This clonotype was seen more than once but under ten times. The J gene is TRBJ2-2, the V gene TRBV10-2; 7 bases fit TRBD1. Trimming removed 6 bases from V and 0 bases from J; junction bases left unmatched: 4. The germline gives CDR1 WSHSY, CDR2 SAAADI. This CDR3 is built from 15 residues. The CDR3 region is CASRKTGSNTGELFF. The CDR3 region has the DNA TGCGCCAGCAGAAAGACAGGGTCGAACACCGGGGAGCTGTTTTTT.

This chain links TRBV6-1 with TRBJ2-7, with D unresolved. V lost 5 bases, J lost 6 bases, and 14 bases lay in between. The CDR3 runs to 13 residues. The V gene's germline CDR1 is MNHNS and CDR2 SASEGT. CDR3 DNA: TGTGCCAGCAGTTCGTACTCTAGGGCCGAGCAGTACTTC. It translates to CASSSYSRAEQYF.

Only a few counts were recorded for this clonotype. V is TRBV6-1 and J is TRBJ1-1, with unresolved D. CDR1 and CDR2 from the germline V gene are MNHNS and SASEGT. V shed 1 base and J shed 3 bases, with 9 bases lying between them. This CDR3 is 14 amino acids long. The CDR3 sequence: CASSEVVGHTEAFF. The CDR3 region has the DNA TGTGCCAGCAGTGAAGTGGTAGGGCACACTGAAGCTTTCTTT.

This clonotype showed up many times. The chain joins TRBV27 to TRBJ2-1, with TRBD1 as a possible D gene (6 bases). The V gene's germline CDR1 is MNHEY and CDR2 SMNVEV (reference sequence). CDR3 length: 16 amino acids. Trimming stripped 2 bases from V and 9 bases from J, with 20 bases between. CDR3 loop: CASSLTGLLLLGEQFF. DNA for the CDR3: TGTGCCAGCAGTTTAACAGGGTTATTGCTCTTGGGTGAGCAGTTCTTC.

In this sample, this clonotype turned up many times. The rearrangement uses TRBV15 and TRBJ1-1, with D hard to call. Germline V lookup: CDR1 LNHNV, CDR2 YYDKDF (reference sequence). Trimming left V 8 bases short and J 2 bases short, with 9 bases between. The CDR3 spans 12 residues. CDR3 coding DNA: TGTGCCACCCAGGACGGAAACACTGAAGCTTTCTTT. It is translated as CATQDGNTEAFF.

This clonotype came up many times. This CDR3 reads CSARLAGRTDTQYF. CDR3 sequence (DNA): TGCAGTGCTAGGCTGGCGGGGCGCACAGATACGCAGTATTTT. The V call is TRBV20-1, the J call TRBJ2-3; possible D gene TRBD2, 6 bases. V shed 3 bases and J shed 1 base, with 11 bases lying between them. Germline V lookup: CDR1 DFQATT, CDR2 SNEGSKA (reference sequence). This CDR3 is built from 14 residues.

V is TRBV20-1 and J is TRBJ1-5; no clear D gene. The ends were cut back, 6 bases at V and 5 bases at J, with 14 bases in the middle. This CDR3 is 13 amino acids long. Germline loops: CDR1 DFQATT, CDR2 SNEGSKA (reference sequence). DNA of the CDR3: TGCAGTGCGCAGACTCGCCGCGATCAGCCCCAGCATTTT. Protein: CSAQTRRDQPQHF.

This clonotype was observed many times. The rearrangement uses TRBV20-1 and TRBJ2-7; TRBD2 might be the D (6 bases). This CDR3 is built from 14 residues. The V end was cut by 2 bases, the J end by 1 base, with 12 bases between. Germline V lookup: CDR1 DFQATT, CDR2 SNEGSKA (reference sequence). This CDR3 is CSARYSGRSYEQYF. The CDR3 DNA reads TGCAGTGCTAGATATAGCGGCCGTTCCTACGAGCAGTACTTC.

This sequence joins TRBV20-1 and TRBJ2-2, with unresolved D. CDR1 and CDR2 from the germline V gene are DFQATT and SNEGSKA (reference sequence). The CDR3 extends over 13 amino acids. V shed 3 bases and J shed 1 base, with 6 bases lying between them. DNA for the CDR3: TGCAGTGCTAGTTCGGGGAACACCGGGGAGCTGTTTTTT. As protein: CSASSGNTGELFF.

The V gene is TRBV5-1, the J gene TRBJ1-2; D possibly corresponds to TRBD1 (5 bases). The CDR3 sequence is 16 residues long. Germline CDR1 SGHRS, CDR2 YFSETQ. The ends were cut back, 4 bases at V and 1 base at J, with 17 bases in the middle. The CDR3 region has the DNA TGCGCCAGCAGCGGCTTCTCACAGGATCTTAACTATGGCTACACCTTC. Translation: CASSGFSQDLNYGYTF.

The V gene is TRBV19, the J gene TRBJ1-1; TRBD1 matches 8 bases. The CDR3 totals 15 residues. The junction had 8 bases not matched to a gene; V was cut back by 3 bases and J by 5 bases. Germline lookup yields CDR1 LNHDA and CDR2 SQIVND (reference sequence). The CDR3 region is CASSIDRGRNTEAFF. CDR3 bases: TGTGCCAGTAGTATTGACAGGGGACGCAATACTGAAGCTTTCTTT.

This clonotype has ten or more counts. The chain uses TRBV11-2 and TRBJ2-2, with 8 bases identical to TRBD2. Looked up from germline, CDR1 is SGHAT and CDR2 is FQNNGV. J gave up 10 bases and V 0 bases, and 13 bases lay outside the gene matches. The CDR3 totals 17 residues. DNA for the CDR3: TGTGCCAGCAGCTTAGAAGCGGGAGTCCCCTCCCCTAAGGAGCTGTTTTTT. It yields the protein CASSLEAGVPSPKELFF.

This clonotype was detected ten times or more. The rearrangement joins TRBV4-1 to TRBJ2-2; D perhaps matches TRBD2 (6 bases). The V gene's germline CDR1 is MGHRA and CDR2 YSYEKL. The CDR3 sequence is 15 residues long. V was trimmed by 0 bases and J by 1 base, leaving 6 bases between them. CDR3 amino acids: CASSQDGRNTGELFF. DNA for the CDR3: TGCGCCAGCAGCCAAGACGGGAGGAACACCGGGGAGCTGTTTTTT.

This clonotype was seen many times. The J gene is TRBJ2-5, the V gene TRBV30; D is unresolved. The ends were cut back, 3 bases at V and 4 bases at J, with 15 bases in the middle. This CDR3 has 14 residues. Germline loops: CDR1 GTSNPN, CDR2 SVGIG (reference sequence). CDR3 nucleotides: TGTGCCTGGAGGCGGATGGCGTCCTTAGAGACCCAGTACTTC. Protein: CAWRRMASLETQYF.

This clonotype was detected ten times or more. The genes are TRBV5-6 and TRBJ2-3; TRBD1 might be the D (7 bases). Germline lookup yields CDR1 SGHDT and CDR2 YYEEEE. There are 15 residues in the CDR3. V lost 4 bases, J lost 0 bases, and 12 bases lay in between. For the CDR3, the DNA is TGTGCCAGCAGCCGGGGGACAGCTAGCACAGATACGCAGTATTTT. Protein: CASSRGTASTDTQYF.